This T cell receptor beta chain was recovered during a study of T cell responses to AZD1222 COVID-19 vaccine. Study-level points and caveats: Researchers report vaccine-associated CD4 TCRs spanning spike, with dominance at 160-218 and 743-854. It should be noted that donors were predominantly white British and more often female, and clonal diversity was possibly underestimated. Compared with day 0, the breadth and depth of the Spike-specific TCR repertoire rose significantly after two doses of AZD1222.

Concerning this clone: Antigen unknown.

V shed 3 bases, J shed 6 bases, and the junction held 15 bases outside the gene matches. This CDR3 has 17 amino acids. Germline lookup yields CDR1 LGHDT and CDR2 YNNKEL (reference sequence). Only in-frame clones appear in the TCRdb table, and some are missing; sequencing was by immunoSEQ multiplex PCR. This table has 80,000 or so clones, about 90% appearing once. This chain links TRBV3-1 (or the pseudogene TRBV3-2) with TRBJ1-2; 8 bases fit TRBD1. This clonotype originated in an adult in good health. Sample: peripheral blood, taken on day 0 of AZD1222 vaccination. The CDR3 loop is CASSQEDRAVYRNGYTF. DNA of the CDR3: TGTGCCAGCAGCCAGGAGGACAGGGCCGTCTACCGTAATGGCTACACCTTC.